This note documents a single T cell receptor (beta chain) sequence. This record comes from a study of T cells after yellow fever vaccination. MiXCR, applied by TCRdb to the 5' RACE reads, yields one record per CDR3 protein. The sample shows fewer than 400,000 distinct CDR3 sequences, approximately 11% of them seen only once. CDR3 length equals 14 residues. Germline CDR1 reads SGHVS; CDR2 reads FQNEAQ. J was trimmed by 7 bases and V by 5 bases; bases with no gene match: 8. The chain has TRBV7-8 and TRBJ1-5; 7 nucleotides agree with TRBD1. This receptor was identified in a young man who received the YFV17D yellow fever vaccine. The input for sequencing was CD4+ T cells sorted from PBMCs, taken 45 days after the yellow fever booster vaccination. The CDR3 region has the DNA TGTGCCAGCAGCCTAGGGGGCAGGGGCCAGCCCCAGCATTTT. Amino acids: CASSLGGRGQPQHF.